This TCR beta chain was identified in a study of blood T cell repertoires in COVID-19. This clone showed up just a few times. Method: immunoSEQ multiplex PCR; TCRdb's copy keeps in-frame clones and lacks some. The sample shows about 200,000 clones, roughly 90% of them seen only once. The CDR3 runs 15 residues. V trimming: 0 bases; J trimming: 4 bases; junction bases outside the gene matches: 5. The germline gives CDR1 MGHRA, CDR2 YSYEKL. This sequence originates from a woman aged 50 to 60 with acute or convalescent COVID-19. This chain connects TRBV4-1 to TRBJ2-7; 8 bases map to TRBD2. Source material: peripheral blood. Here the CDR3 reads CASSQDSSGYYEQYF. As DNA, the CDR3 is TGCGCCAGCAGCCAAGATTCTAGCGGGTATTACGAGCAGTACTTC.